What follows describes a single T cell receptor (beta chain). Its antigen is still unknown. The record originates from a study of graft-versus-host responses after intestinal transplantation. Study as a whole: Among the recipients, all got anti-thymocyte globulin induction and then tacrolimus and steroids for approximately 3 years. Whole-study findings and limits: GvH clones appeared in recipient marrow, some first in ileum or blood. Early post-transplant HvG declines were associated with peak circulating GvH clone levels. Where graft-donor T cell macrochimerism was present, patients had high graft-versus-host to host-versus-graft clonal ratios in allografts.

Generated by immunoSEQ multiplex PCR, the TCRdb table keeps only in-frame clones and is missing some. The sample has 85,000 to 90,000 clones; roughly 89% are singletons. The CDR3 runs 14 residues. Germline V lookup: CDR1 KGHSH, CDR2 LQKENI. V trimming: 3 bases; J trimming: 12 bases; junction bases outside the gene matches: 12. The material was unstimulated CD4+ T cells sorted from spleen or lymph node cells, obtained before intestinal transplant. The chain carries TRBV18 and TRBJ2-7; 9 bases line up with TRBD1. The TCR was taken from a human donor who received an intestinal transplant. The CDR3 DNA reads TGTGCCAGCTCACCGATGGGACAGGGATACCCCGTGTACTTC. This encodes CASSPMGQGYPVYF. Full variable domain (remainder filled in from reference TRBV18 and TRBJ2-7): NAGVMQNPRHLVRRRGQEARLRCSPMKGHSHVYWYRQLPEEGLKFMVYLQKENIIDESGMPKERFSAEFPKEGPSILRIQQVVRGDSAAYFCASSPMGQGYPVYFGPGTRLTVT.